These 24 T cell receptor beta chains share one sample of origin, sequenced in a study of shared clonotypes between healthy human individuals. The method was immunoSEQ multiplex PCR; TCRdb's version includes in-frame clones alone and lacks a portion of them. The repertoire consists of about 2.2 million clones, with under 95% occurring once and the leading ten covering more than 1.5%. CD45RO-negative, CCR7-selected cells formed the naive CD8 fraction, which excluded terminally differentiated effector memory CD45RA+ cells. What was sequenced was naive CD8+ T cells from PBMCs. These receptors came from a man younger than 30 in good health. Some clones in this sample may be carry-over from other donors' samples.

The rearrangement joins TRBV6-1 to TRBJ2-5, with D unresolved. Germline CDR1 MNHNS, CDR2 SASEGT. The CDR3 runs to 15 residues. V shed 0 bases and J shed 5 bases, with 13 bases lying between them. CDR3 in amino acids: CASSEALYNSETQYF. CDR3 in DNA: TGTGCCAGCAGTGAAGCGCTCTATAACTCGGAGACCCAGTACTTC.

The chain employs TRBV7-9 and TRBJ2-5; 14 positions match TRBD2. The CDR3 sequence is 17 residues long. Germline CDR1 SEHNR, CDR2 FQNEAQ (reference sequence). The J segment lost 5 bases and the V segment lost 7 bases, leaving 12 bases of the junction unmatched. CDR3 protein: CASTPPGLAGVWETQYF. In nucleotides, the CDR3 is TGTGCCAGCACCCCTCCGGGACTAGCGGGAGTTTGGGAGACCCAGTACTTC.

As to this clone: Different DNA sequences within this sample yield the same CDR3. V usage is TRBV27 and J usage is TRBJ2-2; D is unclear. This CDR3 spans 11 amino acids. The V end was cut by 4 bases, the J end by 7 bases, with 4 bases between. CDR1 is MNHEY, CDR2 SMNVEV, per germline (reference sequence). CDR3 sequence: CASSSNGELFF. CDR3 coding DNA: TGTGCCAGCAGTTCGAACGGGGAGCTGTTTTTT.

The CDR3 region is CASRTYQGKIEAFF. Here the CDR3 DNA reads TGTGCCAGTAGGACTTACCAGGGGAAGATTGAAGCTTTCTTT. The chain is built from TRBV19 and TRBJ1-1; tentatively, D is TRBD1 (6 bases). Between the trimmed V and J ends, which lost 6 bases and 7 bases, there was a span of 18 bases. The CDR3 length is 14 residues. Germline V gene sequence: CDR1 LNHDA, CDR2 SQIVND (reference sequence).

This clone was detected once. In the same sample, other DNA sequences code for this CDR3. This chain connects TRBV5-1 to TRBJ2-7; D might be TRBD1 (5 bases). The CDR3 runs to 13 residues. Germline assignment: CDR1 SGHRS and CDR2 YFSETQ. V shed 3 bases and J shed 4 bases, with 11 bases lying between them. CDR3 DNA sequence: TGCGCCAGCAGCTCCGGAAGGGGTTACGAGCAGTACTTC. This sequence encodes CASSSGRGYEQYF. The whole variable domain, filled in from reference TRBV5-1 and TRBJ2-7, reads KAGVTQTPRYLIKTRGQQVTLSCSPISGHRSVSWYQQTPGQGLQFLFEYFSETQRNKGNFPGRFSGRQFSNSRSEMNVSTLELGDSALYLCASSSGRGYEQYFGPGTRLTVT.

V is TRBV5-6 and J is TRBJ1-2; D unclear. Germline V CDR1 and CDR2: SGHDT, YYEEEE. The CDR3 is made up of 13 amino acids. V was trimmed by 4 bases and J by 4 bases, leaving 11 bases between them. CDR3 amino acids: CASSKEISYGYTF. CDR3 DNA sequence: TGTGCCAGCAGCAAAGAGATTTCCTATGGCTACACCTTC.

The gene calls are TRBV28 and TRBJ2-5, with 8 bases fitting TRBD1. Trimming removed 5 bases from V and 2 bases from J; junction bases left unmatched: 10. CDR3 length: 16 residues. From germline, CDR1 is MDHEN and CDR2 SYDVKM. CDR3 protein: CASSPPTGEGQETQYF. The CDR3 region has the DNA TGTGCCAGCAGTCCACCGACAGGGGAAGGACAAGAGACCCAGTACTTC.

This clone appeared a few times. The DNA for the CDR3 is TGTGCCAGCAGCCTCGACAGTACTAGCAATCAGCCCCAGCATTTT. This translates into CASSLDSTSNQPQHF. The V call is TRBV7-9, the J call TRBJ1-5, with D possibly matching TRBD1 (5 bases). The V and J ends lost 5 bases and 0 bases respectively, with 11 bases between them. Germline V CDR1 and CDR2: SEHNR, FQNEAQ (reference sequence). CDR3 length: 15 amino acids.

This chain links TRBV28 with TRBJ2-2; D is uncertain. The V end was cut by 5 bases, the J end by 3 bases, with 4 bases between. The germline CDR1 and CDR2 sequences are MDHEN and SYDVKM. CDR3 length: 12 residues. CDR3 nucleotides: TGTGCCAGCAGTAGTCACACCGGGGAGCTGTTTTTT. It codes for CASSSHTGELFF.

The chain is built from TRBV29-1 and TRBJ2-6; D is undetermined. CDR3 size: 13 residues. The germline gives CDR1 SQVTM, CDR2 ANQGSEA. V was pared by 5 bases and J by 0 bases, with 5 bases between. The CDR3 loop reads CSVRPSGANVLTF. CDR3 DNA sequence: TGCAGCGTTCGTCCCTCTGGGGCCAACGTCCTGACTTTC.

Note on this clone: Other DNA sequences in this specimen translate into the identical CDR3. The V gene is TRBV9, the J gene TRBJ1-1; D not resolved. V shed 2 bases and J shed 8 bases, with 10 bases lying between them. CDR3 length: 12 residues. Per germline, CDR1 SGDLS and CDR2 YYNGEE. The CDR3, as DNA: TGTGCCAGCAGCGTCGATCTAGTGGAAGCTTTCTTT. Protein sequence: CASSVDLVEAFF.

The table lists this clone with a few counts. The V and J genes are TRBV7-9 and TRBJ1-1, with TRBD1 as a possible D gene (6 bases). The germline CDR1 and CDR2 sequences are SEHNR and FQNEAQ (reference sequence). Trimming took 8 bases from V and 5 from J, leaving 18 bases between them. The CDR3 spans 14 residues. The CDR3 spells CASGVAGENTEAFF. The CDR3 DNA reads TGTGCCAGCGGGGTGGCAGGGGAAAATACTGAAGCTTTCTTT.

The rearrangement uses TRBV28 and TRBJ2-5; 7 bases match TRBD1. The CDR3 totals 16 residues. The V segment lost 1 base and the J segment 5 bases; nucleotides outside the gene matches: 10. Germline V lookup: CDR1 MDHEN, CDR2 SYDVKM. The CDR3 DNA reads as TGTGCCAGCAGTTTATTCGCAGGGGGAACTCTGGAGACCCAGTACTTC. Residues: CASSLFAGGTLETQYF.

The rearrangement joins TRBV15 to TRBJ1-1; D is uncertain. Germline V gene lookup returns CDR1 LNHNV and CDR2 YYDKDF (reference sequence). This CDR3 comprises 13 residues. Deletions cut 1 base from V and 1 base from J, with 4 bases between. CDR3 protein: CATSRVQNTEAFF. CDR3 nucleotides: TGTGCCACCAGCAGAGTTCAGAACACTGAAGCTTTCTTT.

This chain joins TRBV5-1 and TRBJ1-2; D not certain. This CDR3 is built from 12 residues. Trimming stripped 1 base from V and 4 bases from J, with 5 bases between. Germline V lookup: CDR1 SGHRS, CDR2 YFSETQ. CDR3 bases: TGCGCCAGCAGCTTGTTTGGCTATGGCTACACCTTC. It codes for CASSLFGYGYTF.

About this clone: The same CDR3 is also encoded by other DNA sequences in this sample. The chain is built from TRBV7-9 and TRBJ2-7, with TRBD2 matching 8 bases. Germline values: CDR1 SEHNR, CDR2 FQNEAQ (reference sequence). With V trimmed by 6 bases and J by 1 base, 5 bases remained unmatched. This CDR3 region has 14 residues. CDR3 in DNA: TGTGCCAGCAGTCCCCGGGGGGGGTCCTACGAGCAGTACTTC. Protein sequence: CASSPRGGSYEQYF.

This clone was detected a few times. This chain connects TRBV9 to TRBJ1-1; D not certain. CDR3 length: 15 residues. V lost 3 bases, J lost 1 base, and 13 bases lay in between. Germline V lookup: CDR1 SGDLS, CDR2 YYNGEE. CDR3 amino acids: CASSARVGGNTEAFF. CDR3 DNA: TGTGCCAGCAGCGCCCGAGTCGGTGGGAACACTGAAGCTTTCTTT. The full variable domain, with the rest looked up from reference TRBV9 and TRBJ1-1, is DSGVTQTPKHLITATGQRVTLRCSPRSGDLSVYWYQQSLDQGLQFLIQYYNGEERAKGNILERFSAQQFPDLHSELNLSSLELGDSALYFCASSARVGGNTEAFFGQGTRLTVV.

V and J are TRBV19 and TRBJ2-6, with unresolved D. Per germline, CDR1 LNHDA and CDR2 SQIVND (reference sequence). The V and J ends lost 2 bases and 4 bases respectively, with 9 bases between them. This CDR3 is 15 amino acids long. Here the CDR3 reads CASSIMAAGANVLTF. The CDR3 DNA is TGTGCCAGTAGTATAATGGCGGCCGGGGCCAACGTCCTGACTTTC.

The V call is TRBV2, the J call TRBJ1-5; D remains unclear. CDR1 and CDR2 (germline): SNHLY, FYNNEI. This CDR3 contains 15 residues. Trimming stripped 4 bases from V and 2 bases from J, with 12 bases between. The CDR3 loop reads CASSGDIIGNQPQHF. The CDR3 coding sequence is TGTGCCAGCAGTGGAGACATTATTGGCAATCAGCCCCAGCATTTT.

V gene TRBV27 combines with J gene TRBJ1-1, with a tentative D call TRBD1 (5 bases). V was clipped by 1 base and J by 4 bases, with 13 bases between them. From germline, CDR1 is MNHEY and CDR2 SMNVEV (reference sequence). The CDR3 is 15 residues long. The CDR3 DNA follows: TGTGCCAGCAGTTTATTGTACGGGCAGGGCACTGAAGCTTTCTTT. This codes for CASSLLYGQGTEAFF.

The chain uses TRBV27 and TRBJ2-7, with unresolved D. V was shortened by 5 bases and J by 3 bases, with 11 bases between the two germline ends. The germline V gene encodes CDR1 MNHEY and CDR2 SMNVEV (reference sequence). This CDR3 has 13 residues. The CDR3 nucleotides read TGTGCCAGCAGTAAAGACGGCAGCTACGAGCAGTACTTC. Protein product: CASSKDGSYEQYF.

This chain links TRBV14 with TRBJ2-7; D is undetermined. The V gene's germline CDR1 is SGHDN and CDR2 FVKESK. The CDR3 sequence is 12 residues long. Trimming left V 4 bases short and J 4 bases short, with 8 bases between. This chain's CDR3 is CASSLLAYEQYF. The CDR3 DNA sequence: TGTGCCAGCAGCCTCCTTGCATACGAGCAGTACTTC.

The CDR3 nucleotides read TGTGCCAGCAGCTTAGGCGAACAGGGAGAAAGGCGACACACTGAAGCTTTCTTT. This encodes CASSLGEQGERRHTEAFF. V and J are TRBV7-9 and TRBJ1-1; D might be TRBD1 (6 bases). The CDR3 length is 18 residues. V gave up 1 base and J gave up 3 bases, with 21 bases separating them. In germline, CDR1 is SEHNR, CDR2 FQNEAQ (reference sequence).

The chain carries TRBV10-3 and TRBJ2-2; D is uncertain. The CDR3 contains 15 residues. The V end lost 5 bases, the J end lost 2 bases, and 12 bases lay between the germline ends. CDR1 is ENHRY, CDR2 SYGVKD, per germline. Written as DNA, the CDR3 is TGTGCCATCAGTCGAGGTCAGCTCAACACCGGGGAGCTGTTTTTT. Its protein product is CAISRGQLNTGELFF.